Listed below are T cell receptor beta chains from one sample, sequenced in a study of neurological immune-mediated disorders. TCRdb recomputed calls from the 5' RACE reads with MiXCR, one row per CDR3 protein. The sample carries more than 95,000 distinct CDR3 sequences, about a tenth recorded once. Sample: PBMCs. These receptors came from a female donor with HTLV-1-associated myelopathy (HAM/TSP). CDR3s include the opening cysteine and the closing phenylalanine or tryptophan. D genes are given only for firm matches. Part of the rows lack a size; the others show once, few, many or a class for expanded clones.

CDR3aa: CASRDRVHYGYTF
CDR3nt: TGTGCCAGCAGGGACAGGGTTCACTATGGCTACACCTTC
j_gene: TRBJ1-2
abundance: many
v_gene: TRBV6-5
d_gene: TRBD1

CDR3aa: CASSLFGQGDYEQYF
CDR3nt: TGTGCCAGCAGTTTATTCGGCCAGGGGGACTACGAGCAGTACTTC
j_gene: TRBJ2-7
abundance: many
v_gene: TRBV28
d_gene: TRBD1

CDR3aa: CASSSATGQGNQPQHF
CDR3nt: TGTGCCAGCAGCTCCGCCACGGGACAGGGCAATCAGCCCCAGCATTTT
j_gene: TRBJ1-5
abundance: many
v_gene: TRBV28
d_gene: TRBD1

CDR3aa: CASSKGGRGLYGYTF
CDR3nt: TGTGCCAGCAGCAAAGGTGGCAGGGGGCTCTATGGCTACACCTTC
j_gene: TRBJ1-2
abundance: many
v_gene: TRBV21-1
d_gene: -

CDR3aa: CSARDREDANYGYTF
CDR3nt: TGCAGTGCTAGAGACCGGGAGGATGCTAACTATGGCTACACCTTC
j_gene: TRBJ1-2
abundance: medium-sized
v_gene: TRBV20-1
d_gene: -

CDR3aa: CASSPPGIPGESTDTQYF
CDR3nt: TGTGCCAGCAGCCCCCCTGGTATCCCTGGAGAGAGCACAGATACGCAGTATTTT
j_gene: TRBJ2-3
abundance: many
v_gene: TRBV4-2
d_gene: -

CDR3aa: CASSQSGGAPYEQYF
CDR3nt: TGCGCCAGCAGCCAAAGCGGGGGGGCACCATACGAGCAGTACTTC
j_gene: TRBJ2-7
abundance: -
v_gene: TRBV4-1
d_gene: TRBD2

CDR3aa: CASSLAGGSQETQYF
CDR3nt: TGTGCCAGCAGCTTGGCCGGCGGGAGTCAAGAGACCCAGTACTTC
j_gene: TRBJ2-5
abundance: many
v_gene: TRBV5-5
d_gene: TRBD2

CDR3aa: CSVGQAHQPQHF
CDR3nt: TGCAGCGTTGGACAGGCGCATCAGCCCCAGCATTTT
j_gene: TRBJ1-5
abundance: many
v_gene: TRBV29-1
d_gene: -

CDR3aa: CASSPEGRNTGELFF
CDR3nt: TGCGCCAGCAGTCCTGAGGGGAGAAACACCGGGGAGCTGTTTTTT
j_gene: TRBJ2-2
abundance: many
v_gene: TRBV5-1
d_gene: -

CDR3aa: CASSSVTQAKNIQYF
CDR3nt: TGTGCCAGCAGCTCCGTGACTCAAGCCAAAAACATTCAGTACTTC
j_gene: TRBJ2-4
abundance: many
v_gene: TRBV7-9
d_gene: -

CDR3aa: CASSYDTRLQGGKTGELFF
CDR3nt: TGTGCCAGCAGTTACGATACGCGACTACAGGGCGGAAAAACCGGGGAGCTGTTTTTT
j_gene: TRBJ2-2
abundance: many
v_gene: TRBV6-5
d_gene: -

CDR3aa: CSARDHQGGYTF
CDR3nt: TGCAGTGCTAGAGATCACCAGGGTGGCTACACCTTC
j_gene: TRBJ1-2
abundance: many
v_gene: TRBV20-1
d_gene: -

CDR3aa: CASRRQFTGELFF
CDR3nt: TGTGCCAGCAGGAGACAGTTCACCGGGGAGCTGTTTTTT
j_gene: TRBJ2-2
abundance: -
v_gene: TRBV28
d_gene: -

CDR3aa: CASSFYICSARAGASTDTQYF
CDR3nt: -
j_gene: TRBJ2-3
abundance: -
v_gene: TRBV7-9
d_gene: -

CDR3aa: CSARRGGSYNEQFF
CDR3nt: TGCAGTGCTAGGCGGGGGGGCTCCTACAATGAGCAGTTCTTC
j_gene: TRBJ2-1
abundance: many
v_gene: TRBV20-1
d_gene: TRBD2

CDR3aa: CASSSGTLGEKLFF
CDR3nt: TGCGCCAGCAGCTCCGGGACTTTGGGGGAAAAACTGTTTTTT
j_gene: TRBJ1-4
abundance: many
v_gene: TRBV5-1
d_gene: -

CDR3aa: CASSLSRQGNERYTF
CDR3nt: TGTGCCAGCAGCCTGAGTAGACAGGGTAATGAGCGCTACACCTTC
j_gene: TRBJ1-2
abundance: many
v_gene: TRBV11-2
d_gene: TRBD1

CDR3aa: CSARAMPGNYGYTF
CDR3nt: TGCAGTGCTAGAGCCATGCCGGGAAACTATGGCTACACCTTC
j_gene: TRBJ1-2
abundance: few
v_gene: TRBV20-1
d_gene: -

CDR3aa: CASRPQGDSNQPQHF
CDR3nt: TGTGCCAGCAGGCCTCAGGGCGATAGCAATCAGCCCCAGCATTTT
j_gene: TRBJ1-5
abundance: -
v_gene: TRBV12-3/TRBV12-4
d_gene: -

CDR3aa: CASSQDVGQGPYEQYF
CDR3nt: TGTGCCAGCAGCCAAGATGTGGGACAGGGCCCCTACGAGCAGTACTTC
j_gene: TRBJ2-7
abundance: many
v_gene: TRBV3-1
d_gene: TRBD1

CDR3aa: CSARDPLGKDEQYF
CDR3nt: TGCAGTGCTAGAGATCCACTGGGGAAGGACGAGCAGTACTTC
j_gene: TRBJ2-7
abundance: many
v_gene: TRBV20-1
d_gene: -

CDR3aa: CSAREARRADAGRNEQFF
CDR3nt: TGCAGTGCTAGAGAGGCTCGAAGAGCGGACGCCGGTCGGAATGAGCAGTTCTTC
j_gene: TRBJ2-1
abundance: -
v_gene: TRBV20-1
d_gene: -

CDR3aa: CSAGDRTKGPQHF
CDR3nt: TGCAGTGCTGGAGACAGGACAAAAGGGCCCCAGCATTTT
j_gene: TRBJ1-5
abundance: many
v_gene: TRBV20-1
d_gene: -

CDR3aa: CASILTIQETQYF
CDR3nt: TGTGCCAGCATCCTGACTATCCAAGAGACCCAGTACTTC
j_gene: TRBJ2-5
abundance: -
v_gene: TRBV7-2
d_gene: -

CDR3aa: CASSLRGVPDTQYF
CDR3nt: TGTGCCAGCAGCTTACGGGGGGTGCCAGATACGCAGTATTTT
j_gene: TRBJ2-3
abundance: many
v_gene: TRBV7-9
d_gene: TRBD2

CDR3aa: CSATSGVPSGANVLTF
CDR3nt: TGCAGTGCCACTTCAGGGGTCCCCTCTGGGGCCAACGTCCTGACTTTC
j_gene: TRBJ2-6
abundance: many
v_gene: TRBV20-1
d_gene: -

CDR3aa: CASSSQGAKEQYF
CDR3nt: TGTGCCAGCAGCTCACAGGGGGCGAAAGAGCAGTACTTC
j_gene: TRBJ2-7
abundance: many
v_gene: TRBV5-8
d_gene: TRBD1

CDR3aa: CASSRDGTEYNEQFF
CDR3nt: TGCGCCAGCAGCCGTGACGGGACAGAATACAATGAGCAGTTCTTC
j_gene: TRBJ2-1
abundance: -
v_gene: TRBV5-1
d_gene: TRBD1

CDR3aa: CASSEASQGTQHF
CDR3nt: TGTGCCAGCAGTGAAGCGTCACAGGGAACCCAGCATTTT
j_gene: TRBJ1-5
abundance: -
v_gene: TRBV6-1
d_gene: -

CDR3aa: CASSQTGLRNGYTF
CDR3nt: TGTGCCAGCTCACAAACAGGGCTCCGGAATGGCTACACCTTC
j_gene: TRBJ1-2
abundance: -
v_gene: TRBV18
d_gene: -

CDR3aa: CASSPQTGVNTEAFF
CDR3nt: TGCGCCAGCAGCCCACAGACAGGGGTGAACACTGAAGCTTTCTTT
j_gene: TRBJ1-1
abundance: many
v_gene: TRBV5-1
d_gene: TRBD1

CDR3aa: CASSSGRDGGYRTEAFF
CDR3nt: TGCGCCAGCAGCTCGGGTCGGGACGGGGGGTATCGCACTGAAGCTTTCTTT
j_gene: TRBJ1-1
abundance: few
v_gene: TRBV5-1
d_gene: -

CDR3aa: CSATTGDQNYEQYF
CDR3nt: TGCAGTGCAACCACAGGGGATCAGAACTACGAGCAGTACTTC
j_gene: TRBJ2-7
abundance: few
v_gene: TRBV20-1
d_gene: TRBD1

CDR3aa: CASLQGASGYTF
CDR3nt: TGTGCCAGCCTTCAAGGGGCCTCCGGCTACACCTTC
j_gene: TRBJ1-2
abundance: many
v_gene: TRBV6-6
d_gene: -

CDR3aa: CASSLGRTLNSPYEQYF
CDR3nt: TGCGCCAGCAGCTTGGGTAGGACACTCAACTCACCCTACGAGCAGTACTTC
j_gene: TRBJ2-7
abundance: many
v_gene: TRBV5-1
d_gene: -

CDR3aa: CASSRGQFAEQYF
CDR3nt: TGTGCCAGCAGCCGTGGACAGTTCGCCGAGCAGTACTTC
j_gene: TRBJ2-7
abundance: many
v_gene: TRBV4-2
d_gene: -

CDR3aa: CSAPPAPGQGTSTDTQYF
CDR3nt: TGCAGTGCTCCTCCCGCCCCGGGACAGGGGACTAGCACAGATACGCAGTATTTT
j_gene: TRBJ2-3
abundance: -
v_gene: TRBV20-1
d_gene: TRBD1

CDR3aa: CASRGTPGGYEQYF
CDR3nt: TGTGCCAGCAGAGGGACCCCGGGGGGCTACGAGCAGTACTTC
j_gene: TRBJ2-7
abundance: -
v_gene: TRBV6-6
d_gene: TRBD2

CDR3aa: CSERLGREQYF
CDR3nt: TGCAGTGAAAGACTGGGGCGAGAGCAGTACTTC
j_gene: TRBJ2-7
abundance: many
v_gene: TRBV20-1
d_gene: -

CDR3aa: CASRRGQGKGEAFF
CDR3nt: TGTGCCAGCAGACGGGGACAGGGGAAGGGTGAAGCTTTCTTT
j_gene: TRBJ1-1
abundance: many
v_gene: TRBV27
d_gene: TRBD1

CDR3aa: CASSRTGSSGEQYF
CDR3nt: TGTGCCAGCAGCCGCACAGGGTCGTCGGGCGAGCAGTACTTC
j_gene: TRBJ2-7
abundance: -
v_gene: TRBV28
d_gene: -

CDR3aa: CASSRTSGDTDTQYF
CDR3nt: TGCGCCAGCAGCCGGACTAGCGGGGACACAGATACGCAGTATTTT
j_gene: TRBJ2-3
abundance: many
v_gene: TRBV5-1
d_gene: TRBD2

CDR3aa: CASSQVPNSPLHF
CDR3nt: TGCGCCAGCAGCCAAGTTCCAAATTCACCCCTCCACTTT
j_gene: TRBJ1-6
abundance: many
v_gene: TRBV4-1
d_gene: -

CDR3aa: CSALRQVTDTQYF
CDR3nt: TGCAGTGCTCTCCGACAGGTCACAGATACGCAGTATTTT
j_gene: TRBJ2-3
abundance: many
v_gene: TRBV20-1
d_gene: -

CDR3aa: CASILKRDRNSPLHF
CDR3nt: TGTGCCAGCATCCTGAAAAGGGACAGAAATTCACCCCTCCACTTT
j_gene: TRBJ1-6
abundance: -
v_gene: TRBV11-2
d_gene: TRBD1

CDR3aa: CASWKRGVGTGELFF
CDR3nt: TGTGCCAGTTGGAAGCGGGGGGTCGGCACCGGGGAGCTGTTTTTT
j_gene: TRBJ2-2
abundance: many
v_gene: TRBV25-1
d_gene: TRBD2

CDR3aa: CASSVALVNEQFF
CDR3nt: TGTGCCAGCAGTGTCGCGCTAGTCAATGAGCAGTTCTTC
j_gene: TRBJ2-1
abundance: many
v_gene: TRBV11-2
d_gene: -

CDR3aa: CASSSRKTGGARGAEAFF
CDR3nt: TGTGCCAGCAGCTCGAGGAAAACAGGGGGCGCGAGGGGCGCTGAAGCTTTCTTT
j_gene: TRBJ1-1
abundance: few
v_gene: TRBV5-6
d_gene: TRBD1

CDR3aa: CAAGGSQSQYF
CDR3nt: TGTGCCGCTGGGGGAAGTCAAAGCCAGTACTTC
j_gene: TRBJ2-5
abundance: many
v_gene: TRBV3-1
d_gene: -

CDR3aa: CASRRENCYEQYF
CDR3nt: TGTGCCAGCAGGAGGGAAAATTGCTACGAGCAGTACTTC
j_gene: TRBJ2-7
abundance: many
v_gene: TRBV6-9
d_gene: -

CDR3aa: CASSLGPERAKNIQYF
CDR3nt: TGCGCCAGCAGCTTGGGGCCAGAACGAGCCAAAAACATTCAGTACTTC
j_gene: TRBJ2-4
abundance: few
v_gene: TRBV5-1
d_gene: -